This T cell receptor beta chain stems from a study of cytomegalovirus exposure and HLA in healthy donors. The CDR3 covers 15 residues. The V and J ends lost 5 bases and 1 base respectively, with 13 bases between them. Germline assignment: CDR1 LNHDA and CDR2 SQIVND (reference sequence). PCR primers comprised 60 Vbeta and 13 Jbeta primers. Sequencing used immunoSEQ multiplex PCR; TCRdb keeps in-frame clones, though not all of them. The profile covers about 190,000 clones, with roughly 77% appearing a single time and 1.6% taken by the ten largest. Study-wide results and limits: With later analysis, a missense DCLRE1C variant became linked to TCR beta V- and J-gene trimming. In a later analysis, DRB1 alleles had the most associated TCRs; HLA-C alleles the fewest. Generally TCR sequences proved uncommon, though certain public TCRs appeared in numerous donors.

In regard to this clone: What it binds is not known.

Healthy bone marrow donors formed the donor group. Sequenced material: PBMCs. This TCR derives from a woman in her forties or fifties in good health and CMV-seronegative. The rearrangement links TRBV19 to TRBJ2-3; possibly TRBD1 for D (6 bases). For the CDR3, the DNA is TGTGCCAGTAGTGAACAGGGCTTCGGCACAGATACGCAGTATTTT. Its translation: CASSEQGFGTDTQYF.